One sample yielded the 29 T cell receptor beta chains listed below, sequenced in a study of blood T cell repertoires in COVID-19. Repertoires were generated with immunoSEQ multiplex PCR, while TCRdb's copy carries only in-frame clones and drops some. The sample records about 330,000 clones, around 90% being singletons. Sequenced sample: PBMCs or T cells enriched from blood (not recorded which). The receptors originated from a woman between 25 and 40 years old who had recovered from COVID-19.

Here the CDR3 DNA reads TGTGCCAGCACCAAATCGGGGGAGTACGAGCAGTACTTC. Residues: CASTKSGEYEQYF. The gene calls are TRBV6-5 and TRBJ2-7, with D possibly being TRBD2 (6 bases). CDR1 and CDR2 (germline): MNHEY, SVGAGI. The CDR3 runs 13 residues. Trimming took off 7 bases at V and 4 bases at J, with 14 bases between the two ends.

The J gene is TRBJ1-2, the V gene TRBV19; no clear D gene. V shed 0 bases and J shed 2 bases, with 13 bases lying between them. Germline CDR1 is LNHDA and CDR2 is SQIVND (reference sequence). The CDR3 runs 16 residues. The CDR3: CASSIDPRGWNYGYTF. The CDR3 nucleotides read TGTGCCAGTAGTATAGATCCGCGGGGATGGAACTATGGCTACACCTTC.

The count of this clone is one. The chain is built from TRBV9 and TRBJ2-3, with TRBD1 as a possible D gene (6 bases). The V end was cut by 6 bases, the J end by 0 bases, with 11 bases between. Germline CDR1 SGDLS, CDR2 YYNGEE. CDR3 length: 14 residues. This CDR3 reads CASMGASSTDTQYF. CDR3 DNA: TGTGCCAGCATGGGGGCCTCTAGCACAGATACGCAGTATTTT.

This sequence joins TRBV10-3 and TRBJ2-5; perhaps TRBD1 as D (6 bases). The germline gives CDR1 ENHRY, CDR2 SYGVKD. This CDR3 is built from 15 residues. V was shortened by 4 bases and J by 2 bases, with 14 bases between the two germline ends. DNA of the CDR3: TGTGCCATCAGTGGAAAGTACAGGGTACAAGAGACCCAGTACTTC. It is translated as CAISGKYRVQETQYF.

The V call is TRBV11-3, the J call TRBJ1-2; TRBD1 is a possible D gene (5 bases). Looked up from germline, CDR1 is SGHNT and CDR2 is YENEEA. Between the trimmed V and J ends, which lost 4 bases and 4 bases, there was a span of 10 bases. The CDR3 sequence is 13 residues long. CDR3 sequence: CASSSNGGYGYTF. In DNA form, the CDR3 reads TGTGCCAGCAGCTCGAACGGGGGCTATGGCTACACCTTC.

This chain connects TRBV6-4 to TRBJ2-1, with TRBD2 matching over 7 bases. The CDR3 runs to 12 residues. The junction had 4 bases not matched to a gene; V was cut back by 8 bases and J by 6 bases. The germline V gene encodes CDR1 MRHNA and CDR2 SNTAGT. CDR3 nucleotide sequence: TGTGCCAGCCGGACTAGATTCAATGAGCAGTTCTTC. Translating it yields CASRTRFNEQFF.

The chain has TRBV2 and TRBJ2-1; 14 positions match TRBD2. The J segment lost 8 bases and the V segment lost 9 bases, leaving 9 bases of the junction unmatched. The CDR3 runs 15 residues. Germline CDR1 and CDR2: SNHLY and FYNNEI. CDR3 in amino acids: CASVPGLAGDDEQFF. The DNA of the CDR3 is TGTGCCAGTGTCCCGGGACTAGCGGGAGATGATGAGCAGTTCTTC. The full variable domain, completed using reference TRBV2 and TRBJ2-1, is EPEVTQTPSHQVTQMGQEVILRCVPISNHLYFYWYRQILGQKVEFLVSFYNNEISEKSEIFDDQFSVERPDGSNFTLKIRSTKLEDSAMYFCASVPGLAGDDEQFFGPGTRLTVL.

J is TRBJ1-5 and V is TRBV27; D might be TRBD1 (5 bases). The CDR3 contains 14 residues. Germline-derived CDR1 and CDR2 are MNHEY and SMNVEV (reference sequence). With 2 bases removed from V and 3 bases from J, the gap between germline ends came to 8 bases. The CDR3 DNA sequence: TGTGCCAGCAGTTTACAGGGTCCCAATCAGCCCCAGCATTTT. It translates to CASSLQGPNQPQHF.

This chain joins TRBV6-2 or TRBV6-3 and TRBJ1-1; 9 positions agree with TRBD1. Germline trimming cut 4 bases from V and 6 bases from J; bases unmatched to any gene: 12. CDR1 and CDR2 from the germline V gene are MNHEY and SVGEGT. The CDR3 consists of 16 residues. DNA of the CDR3: TGTGCCAGCAGTTTAAGCACTCCGGACAGGGGAGCTGAAGCTTTCTTT. Its protein is CASSLSTPDRGAEAFF.

The genes are TRBV5-8 and TRBJ2-2, with 10 bases lining up with TRBD1. J gave up 6 bases and V 4 bases, and 9 bases lay outside the gene matches. The CDR3 sequence is 16 residues long. CDR1 SGHTS and CDR2 YDEGEE come from the germline V gene. In DNA, the CDR3 is TGTGCCAGCAGCACCCGGACAGGGGGAAGGCCCGGGGAGCTGTTTTTT. Its protein product is CASSTRTGGRPGELFF.

This clone was counted a single time. The V and J genes are TRBV19 and TRBJ1-1; D might be TRBD1 (6 bases). Germline CDR1 reads LNHDA; CDR2 reads SQIVND (reference sequence). The germline V and J ends were trimmed by 5 bases and 3 bases, with 16 bases remaining between them. The CDR3 covers 15 residues. The CDR3 loop reads CASSLRTGIDTEAFF. CDR3 DNA sequence: TGTGCCAGTAGTCTCCGCACAGGGATTGACACTGAAGCTTTCTTT.

V is TRBV6-5 and J is TRBJ2-2; D is ambiguous. V lost 2 bases and J 7 bases, leaving 8 bases between the germline ends. The CDR3 is 13 amino acids. Germline V gives CDR1 MNHEY, CDR2 SVGAGI. This CDR3 reads CASSYGSGGELFF. The CDR3 DNA reads TGTGCCAGCAGTTACGGTTCGGGCGGGGAGCTGTTTTTT.

Here the CDR3 reads CASSLKGYGYTF. The CDR3 nucleotides are TGTGCCAGCAGTTTGAAGGGGTATGGCTACACCTTC. This chain joins TRBV28 and TRBJ1-2; a possible D gene is TRBD1 (5 bases). Germline CDR1 reads MDHEN; CDR2 reads SYDVKM. V dropped 3 bases and J dropped 5 bases, with 7 bases sitting between them. This CDR3 contains 12 residues.

This clone is a singleton in its sample. The chain is built from TRBV4-1 and TRBJ2-1, with 16 bases identical to TRBD2. The CDR3 has 17 amino acids. The ends lost 4 bases at V and 8 bases at J; junction bases unmatched: 8. Germline CDR1 and CDR2: MGHRA and YSYEKL. The CDR3 nucleotides read TGCGCCAGCAGCCTTTCCGGGACTAGCGGGGGGGAGGATGAGCAGTTCTTC. As protein: CASSLSGTSGGEDEQFF.

This clone was seen just once. The chain employs TRBV5-1 and TRBJ2-7, with D hard to call. The CDR3 extends over 12 amino acids. In germline, CDR1 is SGHRS, CDR2 YFSETQ. V was shortened by 2 bases and J by 6 bases, with 9 bases between the two germline ends. The CDR3 loop reads CASSFPRGEQYF. Here the CDR3 DNA reads TGCGCCAGCAGCTTCCCGCGTGGCGAGCAGTACTTC. The variable domain in full, completed from reference TRBV5-1 and TRBJ2-7, reads KAGVTQTPRYLIKTRGQQVTLSCSPISGHRSVSWYQQTPGQGLQFLFEYFSETQRNKGNFPGRFSGRQFSNSRSEMNVSTLELGDSALYLCASSFPRGEQYFGPGTRLTVT.

The chain carries TRBV5-6 and TRBJ2-2; TRBD2 aligns across 7 bases. V dropped 1 base and J dropped 6; count of bases not matched to a gene: 12. The CDR3 runs to 17 residues. The germline V gene has CDR1 SGHDT and CDR2 YYEEEE. The CDR3 DNA sequence: TGTGCCAGCAGCTTGCTCTCAAGGGGAGGGCCAGCCGGGGAGCTGTTTTTT. This encodes CASSLLSRGGPAGELFF.

J is TRBJ2-3 and V is TRBV11-2; TRBD2 agrees at 11 bases. The CDR3 extends over 16 amino acids. V shed 5 bases, J shed 2 bases, and the junction held 6 bases outside the gene matches. Per germline, CDR1 SGHAT and CDR2 FQNNGV. The CDR3 sequence is CASSPNSGGATDTQYF. The CDR3 nucleotides are TGTGCCAGCAGCCCTAATAGCGGGGGGGCCACAGATACGCAGTATTTT.

The V call is TRBV18, the J call TRBJ1-4; tentative D call: TRBD1 (6 bases). Germline-derived CDR1 and CDR2 are KGHSH and LQKENI. The CDR3 spans 15 residues. V was shortened by 4 bases and J by 5 bases, with 14 bases between the two germline ends. CDR3 sequence (DNA): TGTGCCAGCTCACTCAGACAGGACCCGAATGAAAAACTGTTTTTT. Protein product: CASSLRQDPNEKLFF.

This clone was counted only a few times. The rearrangement links TRBV5-4 to TRBJ2-2; TRBD2 might be the D (6 bases). Germline V gives CDR1 SGHNT, CDR2 YYREEE (reference sequence). The length of the CDR3 is 14 residues. The V end was cut by 9 bases, the J end by 4 bases, with 16 bases between. Written as DNA, the CDR3 is TGTGCCACCTCACCGGGAGAAGCCACCGGGGAGCTGTTTTTT. Translation gives CATSPGEATGELFF.

In this sample, this clone turned up a few times. The rearrangement uses TRBV3-1 (or the pseudogene TRBV3-2) and TRBJ2-3, with 11 bases fitting TRBD2. The V segment lost 5 bases and the J segment 5 bases; nucleotides outside the gene matches: 21. The CDR3 length is 20 residues. CDR1 is LGHDT, CDR2 YNNKEL, per germline (reference sequence). Written as DNA, the CDR3 is TGTGCCAGCAGCTATAAGCCGGGACCCCAAGCCGGGACTAGCGGAGATACGCAGTATTTT. It is translated as CASSYKPGPQAGTSGDTQYF.

V is TRBV4-1 and J is TRBJ2-2; no definite D call. Germline lookup yields CDR1 MGHRA and CDR2 YSYEKL. CDR3 length: 14 residues. The V gene lost 4 bases and the J gene lost 0 bases, with 6 bases spanning the gap. CDR3 amino acids: CASSLRTNTGELFF. The CDR3 DNA reads as TGCGCCAGCAGCCTCAGGACGAACACCGGGGAGCTGTTTTTT.

The rearrangement uses TRBV5-4 and TRBJ2-7, with TRBD2 matching 11 bases. Trimming took 4 bases from V and 2 from J; bases not matched to a gene: 8. The germline gives CDR1 SGHNT, CDR2 YYREEE (reference sequence). The CDR3 is 16 amino acids. The CDR3 loop reads CASSQQGLAVTYEQYF. Written as DNA, the CDR3 is TGTGCCAGCAGCCAACAGGGACTAGCGGTTACCTACGAGCAGTACTTC.

The V call is TRBV28, the J call TRBJ2-3; maybe TRBD2 (6 bases). Trimming stripped 2 bases from V and 9 bases from J, with 9 bases between. CDR1 is MDHEN, CDR2 SYDVKM, per germline. The CDR3 covers 12 residues. The CDR3 bases are TGTGCCAGCAGTTTAGGGGGAGGAACGCAGTATTTT. Its translation is CASSLGGGTQYF.

This clone was seen only a few times. The V gene is TRBV19, the J gene TRBJ1-1, with TRBD1 matching 7 bases. CDR1 LNHDA and CDR2 SQIVND come from the germline V gene (reference sequence). The V and J ends lost 3 bases and 5 bases, in that order; junction bases with no gene match: 3. The CDR3 is 13 residues long. This CDR3 is CASSITGVTEAFF. The DNA of the CDR3 is TGTGCCAGTAGTATCACAGGGGTGACTGAAGCTTTCTTT.

This clone turned up a few times. The chain uses TRBV9 and TRBJ2-5, with TRBD1 matching over 8 bases. CDR3 size: 14 residues. J gave up 1 base and V 4 bases, and 3 bases lay outside the gene matches. CDR1 is SGDLS and CDR2 is YYNGEE in the germline V gene. This chain's CDR3 is CASSFGQGQETQYF. Here the CDR3 DNA reads TGTGCCAGCAGCTTCGGACAGGGCCAAGAGACCCAGTACTTC.

This sequence joins TRBV28 and TRBJ1-5, with 7 bases lining up with TRBD1. After removal of 4 bases from V and 9 bases from J, the junction contained 6 bases not matched to a gene. The CDR3 spans 13 residues. Germline V gene lookup returns CDR1 MDHEN and CDR2 SYDVKM. This chain's CDR3 is CASSSGGGRPQHF. The CDR3, as DNA: TGTGCCAGCAGTTCCGGAGGGGGCCGGCCCCAGCATTTT.

This chain joins TRBV29-1 and TRBJ2-3, with TRBD2 identical over 11 bases. The V and J ends lost 3 bases and 3 bases, in that order; junction bases with no gene match: 14. Germline assignment: CDR1 SQVTM and CDR2 ANQGSEA. The CDR3 covers 18 residues. The CDR3 region is CSVDISTSGDSGTDTQYF. CDR3 nucleotides: TGCAGCGTTGATATATCGACTAGCGGGGACTCGGGTACAGATACGCAGTATTTT.

V and J are TRBV7-2 and TRBJ2-1; TRBD2 aligns across 7 bases. CDR1 is SGHTA and CDR2 is FQGNSA in the germline V gene. The CDR3 is 13 amino acids. V gave up 5 bases and J gave up 6 bases; unmatched junction bases: 4. In DNA, the CDR3 is TGTGCCAGCAGCACAGCGGGGCGCAATGAGCAGTTCTTC. Protein sequence: CASSTAGRNEQFF.

CDR3 amino acids: CASSDRVNQPQHF. The CDR3 DNA reads TGTGCCAGTTCGGACAGGGTAAATCAGCCCCAGCATTTT. The J gene is TRBJ1-5, the V gene TRBV2; 8 bases map to TRBD1. Per germline, CDR1 SNHLY and CDR2 FYNNEI. Trimming removed 9 bases from V and 4 bases from J; junction bases left unmatched: 5. The CDR3 spans 13 residues. Full variable domain (rest looked up from reference TRBV2 and TRBJ1-5): EPEVTQTPSHQVTQMGQEVILRCVPISNHLYFYWYRQILGQKVEFLVSFYNNEISEKSEIFDDQFSVERPDGSNFTLKIRSTKLEDSAMYFCASSDRVNQPQHFGDGTRLSIL.